The next 31 T cell receptor beta chains were all read from a single sample in a study of T cells in Graves' hyperthyroidism and ophthalmopathy. RNA transcripts were the template for amplifying TCR beta CDR3 regions. First-round RT-PCR with HTBI primers amplified the TCR CDR3 region. In TCRdb, the multiplex PCR reads were re-called with MiXCR into one record per CDR3 protein. This table holds approximately 600,000 distinct CDR3 sequences, roughly 14% found once. The specimen was blood. These receptors all come from a woman in her twenties or thirties with Graves' hyperthyroidism that later progressed to Graves' ophthalmopathy.

Many counts were recorded for this clonotype. The chain uses TRBV27 and TRBJ1-5; TRBD1 matches 7 bases. The CDR3 loop spans 18 amino acids. V lost 1 base and J lost 6; bases outside the gene matches: 15. Germline V gene sequence: CDR1 MNHEY, CDR2 SMNVEV (reference sequence). CDR3 loop: CASSLYQPSGPGGQPQHF. The DNA of the CDR3 is TGTGCCAGCAGTTTATATCAACCCTCCGGGCCAGGGGGTCAGCCCCAGCATTTT.

This clonotype was observed a handful of times. This rearrangement joins TRBV27 to TRBJ1-5; D gene uncertain. The CDR3 runs 12 residues. Per the germline V gene, CDR1 is MNHEY and CDR2 is SMNVEV (reference sequence). The V and J ends lost 4 bases and 4 bases respectively, with 5 bases between them. CDR3 bases: TGTGCCAGCAGTTCGAGGAATCAGCCCCAGCATTTT. Translated, it gives CASSSRNQPQHF.

In this sample, this clonotype turned up many times. The J gene is TRBJ2-7, the V gene TRBV12-3 or TRBV12-4, with 12 bases that match TRBD1. The CDR3 has 15 amino acids. V gave up 4 bases and J gave up 6 bases; unmatched junction bases: 7. The CDR3 here is CASSSRGQGASEQYF. CDR3 nucleotides: TGTGCCAGCAGTTCAAGGGGACAGGGGGCAAGCGAGCAGTACTTC.

About this clonotype: An end of the junction does not agree with germline; a read error may underlie this. The chain has TRBV19 and TRBJ2-2; the D gene is possibly TRBD1 (7 bases). Germline V gene data show CDR1 as LNHDA and CDR2 as SQIVND (reference sequence). This CDR3 comprises 15 residues. This chain's CDR3 is CASSIDPGGTGEPFF. The CDR3 region has the DNA TGTGCCAGTAGTATAGATCCAGGGGGGACCGGGGAGCCGTTTTTT.

This clonotype has a handful of counts. The rearrangement uses TRBV10-3 and TRBJ1-2, with D tentatively TRBD1 (5 bases). V lost 0 bases to trimming and J lost 0 bases, with 17 bases between them. This CDR3 region has 18 residues. Per germline, CDR1 ENHRY and CDR2 SYGVKD. The CDR3 DNA reads as TGTGCCATCAGTGAGTCGGGGCAGGACCTATTCTCTAACTATGGCTACACCTTC. It translates to CAISESGQDLFSNYGYTF.

Comments on this clonotype: This may stem from a read error, because a much larger clone lies one nucleotide away. The chain combines TRBV24-1 with TRBJ2-3; tentative D call: TRBD1 (6 bases). This CDR3 has 15 amino acids. The V end lost 2 bases, the J end lost 5 bases, and 13 bases lay between the germline ends. The V gene's germline CDR1 is KGHDR and CDR2 SFDVKD. The CDR3 loop reads CATSDYAGVIDTQYF. CDR3 coding DNA: TGTGCCACCAGTGATTACGCAGGGGTTATAGATACGCAGTATTTT.

The V gene is TRBV3-1, the J gene TRBJ2-7; 8 positions match TRBD2. V lost 3 bases and J lost 0; bases outside the gene matches: 4. The germline V gene encodes CDR1 LGHDT and CDR2 YNNKEL (reference sequence). The CDR3 has 15 residues. The CDR3 here is CASSHISGDSYEQYF. The CDR3 nucleotides are TGTGCCAGCAGCCATATTAGCGGGGACTCCTACGAGCAGTACTTC.

This clonotype was seen many times. The chain combines TRBV6-1 with TRBJ2-7; perhaps TRBD2 as D (5 bases). Looked up from germline, CDR1 is MNHNS and CDR2 is SASEGT. The germline V and J ends were trimmed by 8 bases and 2 bases, with 13 bases remaining between them. The CDR3 sequence is 13 residues long. CDR3 sequence: CASQVGGTYEQYF. The CDR3 bases are TGTGCCAGCCAGGTAGGAGGTACCTACGAGCAGTACTTC.

This clonotype was seen many times. CDR3: CASSLLWASGGSTDTQYF. In DNA form, the CDR3 reads TGTGCCAGCAGCTTATTATGGGCTAGCGGGGGATCCACAGATACGCAGTATTTT. V and J are TRBV11-2 and TRBJ2-3; 10 bases fit TRBD2. This CDR3 comprises 18 residues. CDR1 SGHAT and CDR2 FQNNGV come from the germline V gene. V was clipped by 2 bases and J by 2 bases; unmatched bases: 10.

This clonotype occurred a few times. The rearrangement links TRBV6-1 to TRBJ1-3; D remains unclear. V lost 5 bases and J lost 0, with 8 bases in between. Germline loops: CDR1 MNHNS, CDR2 SASEGT. The CDR3 runs 14 residues. The CDR3 DNA follows: TGTGCCAGCAGTTCCGGTTCCTCTGGAAACACCATATATTTT. It translates to CASSSGSSGNTIYF.

This clonotype was recorded many times. The chain is built from TRBV7-2 and TRBJ2-2; D might be TRBD2 (5 bases). V gave up 5 bases and J gave up 2 bases, with 12 bases separating them. Germline loops: CDR1 SGHTA, CDR2 FQGNSA. The CDR3 runs to 15 residues. The CDR3 loop is CASSNLAGNTGELFF. The CDR3 nucleotides are TGTGCCAGCAGCAATCTGGCGGGCAACACCGGGGAGCTGTTTTTT.

This clonotype is a singleton in its sample. A much larger clone sits a single nucleotide away, making a read error possible. This rearrangement joins TRBV29-1 to TRBJ1-1; a possible D gene is TRBD1 (5 bases). CDR1 and CDR2 from the germline V gene are SQVTM and ANQGSEA. V gave up 6 bases and J gave up 6 bases, with 17 bases separating them. The length of the CDR3 is 13 residues. CDR3 region: CSVSQAYNAEAFF. Written as DNA, the CDR3 is TGCAGCGTATCACAGGCGTACAACGCTGAAGCTTTCTTT.

Ten or more counts support this clonotype. The CDR3: CASSFADPGLAGAYEQYF. DNA of the CDR3: TGTGCCAGCAGCTTCGCCGATCCTGGACTAGCGGGAGCCTACGAGCAGTACTTC. The rearrangement links TRBV7-2 to TRBJ2-7; 13 nucleotides agree with TRBD2. Unmatched junction bases numbered 10, after V lost 3 bases and J lost 2 bases. The V gene's germline CDR1 is SGHTA and CDR2 FQGNSA. This CDR3 region has 18 residues.

A few counts support this clonotype. J is TRBJ1-1 and V is TRBV29-1; D is perhaps TRBD1 (5 bases). V dropped 7 bases and J dropped 3 bases, with 15 bases sitting between them. The CDR3 has 13 residues. Germline-derived CDR1 and CDR2 are SQVTM and ANQGSEA. CDR3 amino acids: CSASDTEDTEAFF. CDR3 nucleotides: TGCAGCGCCTCGGACACGGAGGACACTGAAGCTTTCTTT.

This clonotype was counted many times. The chain couples TRBV3-1 to TRBJ1-2, with D perhaps TRBD1 (5 bases). From germline, CDR1 is LGHDT and CDR2 YNNKEL (reference sequence). Trimming took 4 bases from V and 2 from J, leaving 14 bases between them. There are 15 residues in the CDR3. This CDR3 reads CASSLFSGSNYGYTF. CDR3 DNA: TGTGCCAGCAGCCTTTTTTCAGGGTCCAACTATGGCTACACCTTC. The variable domain in full, with the rest retrieved from reference TRBV3-1 and TRBJ1-2, is DTAVSQTPKYLVTQMGNDKSIKCEQNLGHDTMYWYKQDSKKFLKIMFSYNNKELIINETVPNRFSPKSPDKAHLNLHINSLELGDSAVYFCASSLFSGSNYGYTFGSGTRLTVV.

This clonotype was seen only a few times. The chain uses TRBV20-1 and TRBJ1-4; tentatively, D is TRBD1 (5 bases). Between the trimmed V and J ends, which lost 6 bases and 8 bases, there was a span of 16 bases. The CDR3 consists of 13 residues. CDR1 is DFQATT, CDR2 SNEGSKA, per germline (reference sequence). The CDR3 region has the DNA TGCAGTGCGTCCGGGACGGGGCGGGAAAAACTGTTTTTT. Translated, it gives CSASGTGREKLFF.

Only a few counts were recorded for this clonotype. A read error may be the cause here, since a much bigger clone is one base away. The chain links TRBV18 to TRBJ1-1; D gene ambiguous. Trimming removed 5 bases at V and 2 bases at J, with 9 bases between. The CDR3 has 13 residues. In germline, CDR1 is KGHSH, CDR2 LQKENI. CDR3 bases: TGTGCCAGCTCATCCTTAAGAAACACTGAAGCTTTCTTT. This gives the protein CASSSLRNTEAFF.

This clonotype was counted ten times or more. This chain joins TRBV11-3 and TRBJ2-1; D is unclear. Germline V lookup: CDR1 SGHNT, CDR2 YENEEA. The CDR3 extends over 14 amino acids. The ends were cut back, 0 bases at V and 8 bases at J, with 11 bases in the middle. This CDR3 is CASSLDSVPHEQFF. The CDR3 DNA reads TGTGCCAGCAGCTTAGATTCCGTTCCCCATGAGCAGTTCTTC. Supplemented by reference TRBV11-3 and TRBJ2-1, the full variable domain reads EAGVVQSPRYKIIEKKQPVAFWCNPISGHNTLYWYLQNLGQGPELLIRYENEEAVDDSQLPKDRFSAERLKGVDSTLKIQPAELGDSAVYLCASSLDSVPHEQFFGPGTRLTVL.

In its sample, this clonotype was seen many times. The V call is TRBV7-9, the J call TRBJ1-1; D may be TRBD1 (5 bases). V lost 5 bases and J lost 0, with 16 bases in between. CDR1 is SEHNR, CDR2 FQNEAQ, per germline (reference sequence). The CDR3 has 16 amino acids. This chain's CDR3 is CASSPPAPGVNTEAFF. CDR3 DNA sequence: TGTGCCAGCAGCCCCCCGGCCCCGGGGGTGAACACTGAAGCTTTCTTT. Looking up the rest from reference TRBV7-9 and TRBJ1-1 gives the full variable domain: DTGVSQNPRHKITKRGQNVTFRCDPISEHNRLYWYRQTLGQGPEFLTYFQNEAQLEKSRLLSDRFSAERPKGSFSTLEIQRTEQGDSAMYLCASSPPAPGVNTEAFFGQGTRLTVV.

This clonotype was detected many times. The gene calls are TRBV30 and TRBJ2-1; TRBD2 matches at 12 bases. Germline V CDR1 and CDR2: GTSNPN, SVGIG (reference sequence). The CDR3 is made up of 13 amino acids. J gave up 8 bases and V 6 bases, and 5 bases lay outside the gene matches. CDR3 amino acids: CACRTSGIYEQFF. CDR3 DNA: TGTGCCTGTCGGACTAGCGGGATCTATGAGCAGTTCTTC.

This clonotype was detected a few times. V and J are TRBV20-1 and TRBJ1-5; D uncertain. V was pared by 5 bases and J by 8 bases, with 16 bases between. The length of the CDR3 is 13 residues. Germline V gene lookup returns CDR1 DFQATT and CDR2 SNEGSKA (reference sequence). This CDR3 reads CSAVGRVGKPQHF. CDR3 DNA sequence: TGCAGTGCTGTAGGTCGGGTCGGGAAGCCCCAGCATTTT.

This clonotype was seen only a few times. This chain uses TRBV6-1 with TRBJ2-2, with 7 bases fitting TRBD2. Germline-derived CDR1 and CDR2 are MNHNS and SASEGT. The CDR3 runs to 15 residues. V lost 6 bases and J lost 4; bases outside the gene matches: 8. The CDR3 bases are TGTGCCAGCAGACCACTAGCGCCGTCCACCGGGGAGCTGTTTTTT. It is translated as CASRPLAPSTGELFF.

There are a few counts of this clonotype. The chain has TRBV7-2 and TRBJ1-3, with 7 bases identical to TRBD1. Germline assignment: CDR1 SGHTA and CDR2 FQGNSA. The V gene end was trimmed by 3 bases and the J gene end by 1 base; junction bases not matched to a gene: 6. The CDR3 runs 16 residues. CDR3 sequence (DNA): TGTGCCAGCAGCTTGGAACAGGGGAGGTCTGGAAACACCATATATTTT. It specifies CASSLEQGRSGNTIYF.

The table lists this clonotype with many counts. The gene calls are TRBV20-1 and TRBJ2-1; 8 bases are shared with TRBD2. Trimming cost V 1 base and J 6 bases; bases outside gene matches: 2. The CDR3 is made up of 13 amino acids. Looked up from germline, CDR1 is DFQATT and CDR2 is SNEGSKA (reference sequence). The DNA of the CDR3 is TGCAGTGCTAGAGCGGGAGGGATCAATGAGCAGTTCTTC. It yields the protein CSARAGGINEQFF.

The gene calls are TRBV6-5 and TRBJ1-2; perhaps TRBD1 as D (5 bases). The ends were cut back, 4 bases at V and 3 bases at J, with 9 bases in the middle. The CDR3 contains 13 residues. CDR1 and CDR2 (germline): MNHEY, SVGAGI. The CDR3 loop reads CASSLTEYYGYTF. CDR3 DNA sequence: TGTGCCAGCAGTTTGACAGAGTACTATGGCTACACCTTC.

The chain carries TRBV5-6 and TRBJ1-5; 12 bases agree with TRBD1. Germline V gene sequence: CDR1 SGHDT, CDR2 YYEEEE. The CDR3 has 13 residues. With V trimmed by 4 bases and J by 7 bases, 0 bases remained unmatched. CDR3: CASSGTGGQPQHF. In DNA, the CDR3 is TGTGCCAGCAGCGGGACAGGGGGCCAGCCCCAGCATTTT.

This clonotype was picked up many times. An end of the junction does not agree with germline; a read error may underlie this. The chain employs TRBV10-2 and TRBJ2-1; D may match TRBD1 or TRBD2 (5 bases each). The germline V gene has CDR1 WSHSY and CDR2 SAAADI. The CDR3 length is 11 residues. The CDR3 nucleotides read TGTGCCAGCAGTGGGGGAAATGAGCAGTTCTTC. The encoded protein is CASSGGNEQFF.

This clonotype showed up many times. The chain employs TRBV20-1 and TRBJ2-3; a weak D match, TRBD2 (6 bases). The germline CDR1 and CDR2 sequences are DFQATT and SNEGSKA (reference sequence). The CDR3 is 13 amino acids. The V and J ends lost 0 bases and 3 bases respectively, with 7 bases between them. The CDR3 region has the DNA TGCAGTGCTAGAGAAGGAGGGACAGATACGCAGTATTTT. Protein: CSAREGGTDTQYF.

This clonotype was counted at least ten times. The chain links TRBV19 to TRBJ1-5; 8 bases are shared with TRBD1. Germline V gene lookup returns CDR1 LNHDA and CDR2 SQIVND (reference sequence). Germline trimming cut 3 bases from V and 5 bases from J; bases unmatched to any gene: 12. The length of the CDR3 is 17 residues. The CDR3 DNA reads as TGTGCCAGTAGTATCGGGACAGGTTCTTCATCGTATCAGCCCCAGCATTTT. It codes for CASSIGTGSSSYQPQHF.

The chain combines TRBV7-2 with TRBJ1-2, with 7 nucleotides matching TRBD1. The V and J ends lost 3 bases and 4 bases, in that order; junction bases with no gene match: 5. This CDR3 contains 14 residues. The germline gives CDR1 SGHTA, CDR2 FQGNSA. CDR3 nucleotide sequence: TGTGCCAGCAGCTTGGGCAGGGGGGGCTATGGCTACACCTTC. It translates to CASSLGRGGYGYTF.

This clonotype appeared many times. The chain is built from TRBV2 and TRBJ1-4; the match to TRBD1 covers 7 bases. Losses at the gene ends were 5 bases for V and 12 bases for J; bases not matched to a gene: 6. Germline values: CDR1 SNHLY, CDR2 FYNNEI. The CDR3 is 12 amino acids. The CDR3 DNA is TGTGCCAGCAGTCGGGACAGTGAGGAACTGTTTTTT. Protein product: CASSRDSEELFF.